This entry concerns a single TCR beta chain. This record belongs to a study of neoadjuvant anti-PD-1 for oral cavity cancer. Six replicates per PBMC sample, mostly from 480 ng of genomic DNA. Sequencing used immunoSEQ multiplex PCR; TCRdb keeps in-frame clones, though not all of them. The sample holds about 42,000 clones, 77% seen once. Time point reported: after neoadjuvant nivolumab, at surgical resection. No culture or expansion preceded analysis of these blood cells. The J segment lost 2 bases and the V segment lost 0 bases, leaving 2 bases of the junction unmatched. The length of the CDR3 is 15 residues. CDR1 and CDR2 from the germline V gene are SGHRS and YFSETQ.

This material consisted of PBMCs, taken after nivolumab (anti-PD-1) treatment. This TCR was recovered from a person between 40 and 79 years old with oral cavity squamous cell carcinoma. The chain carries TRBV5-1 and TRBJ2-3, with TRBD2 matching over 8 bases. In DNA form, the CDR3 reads TGCGCCAGCAGCTTGGGACTAGCGCACACAGATACGCAGTATTTT. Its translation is CASSLGLAHTDTQYF. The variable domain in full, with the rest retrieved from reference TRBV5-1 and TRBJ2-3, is KAGVTQTPRYLIKTRGQQVTLSCSPISGHRSVSWYQQTPGQGLQFLFEYFSETQRNKGNFPGRFSGRQFSNSRSEMNVSTLELGDSALYLCASSLGLAHTDTQYFGPGTRLTVL.